One sample yielded the 21 T cell receptor beta chains listed below, sequenced in a study of T cell responses to AZD1222 COVID-19 vaccine. Using immunoSEQ multiplex PCR, the repertoire was profiled, and TCRdb retains in-frame clones only, with some absent. The table has about 84,000 clones, around 88% seen once. This material consisted of peripheral blood, taken 28 days after the second AZD1222 dose. The receptors were gathered from an adult who received the AZD1222 COVID-19 vaccine.

The chain links TRBV6-5 to TRBJ1-2; TRBD1 is a possible D gene (5 bases). CDR1 MNHEY and CDR2 SVGAGI come from the germline V gene. V lost 6 bases and J 7 bases, leaving 12 bases between the germline ends. The CDR3 is 12 amino acids. The CDR3 is CASSPLGGGYTF. CDR3 sequence (DNA): TGTGCCAGCAGCCCACTTGGGGGTGGCTACACCTTC.

The chain links TRBV2 to TRBJ1-2, with TRBD1 matching 12 bases. Germline CDR1 SNHLY, CDR2 FYNNEI. CDR3 length: 15 residues. V dropped 6 bases and J dropped 8; count of bases not matched to a gene: 10. In DNA, the CDR3 is TGTGCCAGCAGGGGCCGGGACAGGGGGCGTAACGGCTACACCTTC. Translated: CASRGRDRGRNGYTF.

V and J are TRBV19 and TRBJ2-3, with a weak D call TRBD2 (6 bases). The CDR3 is 13 amino acids. V lost 6 bases and J lost 0, with 7 bases in between. Germline V gene lookup returns CDR1 LNHDA and CDR2 SQIVND (reference sequence). The CDR3 is CASRAGSTDTQYF. Written as DNA, the CDR3 is TGTGCCAGTAGGGCGGGGAGCACAGATACGCAGTATTTT. Looking up the rest from reference TRBV19 and TRBJ2-3 gives the full variable domain: DGGITQSPKYLFRKEGQNVTLSCEQNLNHDAMYWYRQDPGQGLRLIYYSQIVNDFQKGDIAEGYSVSREKKESFPLTVTSAQKNPTAFYLCASRAGSTDTQYFGPGTRLTVL.

The chain is built from TRBV11-2 and TRBJ2-1, with 7 bases aligning to TRBD2. This CDR3 contains 15 residues. The junction had 6 bases not matched to a gene; V was cut back by 5 bases and J by 2 bases. CDR1 is SGHAT, CDR2 FQNNGV, per germline. CDR3 coding DNA: TGTGCCAGCAGCCGAGGGAGGGGAACCTACAATGAGCAGTTCTTC. Its translation: CASSRGRGTYNEQFF. Full variable domain (missing parts from reference TRBV11-2 and TRBJ2-1): EAGVAQSPRYKIIEKRQSVAFWCNPISGHATLYWYQQILGQGPKLLIQFQNNGVVDDSQLPKDRFSAERLKGVDSTLKIQPAKLEDSAVYLCASSRGRGTYNEQFFGPGTRLTVL.

This clone showed up just a few times. This chain links TRBV4-3 with TRBJ2-7; TRBD1 aligns across 10 bases. This CDR3 spans 14 amino acids. V lost 4 bases to trimming and J lost 4 bases; unmatched junction nucleotides: 4. Looked up from germline, CDR1 is LGHNA and CDR2 is YSLEER. DNA for the CDR3: TGCGCCAGCAGCCTGGACAGGGGGTGGTACGAGCAGTACTTC. Encoded protein: CASSLDRGWYEQYF.

This chain uses TRBV30 with TRBJ2-7, with no clear D. This CDR3 has 11 amino acids. CDR1 is GTSNPN, CDR2 SVGIG, per germline (reference sequence). Trimming shortened V by 7 bases and J by 9 bases, and 16 bases separated the two germline ends. DNA of the CDR3: TGTGCCTTCTACCACCGGTCGAGGCAGTACTTC. Residues: CAFYHRSRQYF.

The chain joins TRBV4-2 to TRBJ1-5; no clear D gene. Germline V gene lookup returns CDR1 LGHNA and CDR2 YNFKEQ. Trimming took off 1 base at V and 4 bases at J, with 14 bases between the two ends. This CDR3 region has 16 residues. This chain's CDR3 is CASSQGRSRSNQPQHF. DNA of the CDR3: TGTGCCAGCAGCCAAGGCCGCTCAAGGTCGAATCAGCCCCAGCATTTT.

V usage is TRBV15 and J usage is TRBJ1-2; D possibly corresponds to TRBD1 (5 bases). CDR3 length: 15 amino acids. Deletions cut 0 bases from V and 4 bases from J, with 12 bases between. Germline V gene sequence: CDR1 LNHNV, CDR2 YYDKDF (reference sequence). The CDR3 here is CATSRDGREGYGYTF. The CDR3 DNA sequence: TGTGCCACCAGCAGAGACGGCAGGGAGGGCTATGGCTACACCTTC.

The chain joins TRBV4-3 to TRBJ1-5, with 9 bases fitting TRBD1. The CDR3 spans 15 residues. Germline loops: CDR1 LGHNA, CDR2 YSLEER. V lost 4 bases to trimming and J lost 5 bases; unmatched junction nucleotides: 6. The CDR3 sequence: CASSRQTGGDQPQHF. CDR3 coding DNA: TGCGCCAGCAGCCGGCAAACAGGGGGCGATCAGCCCCAGCATTTT.

The CDR3 protein is CASSLGLAGTDTQYF. CDR3 nucleotide sequence: TGTGCCAGTAGTCTGGGACTAGCGGGGACAGATACGCAGTATTTT. The rearrangement links TRBV19 to TRBJ2-3; 13 bases map to TRBD2. V lost 5 bases to trimming and J lost 3 bases; unmatched junction nucleotides: 2. The CDR3 has 15 residues. Germline V CDR1 and CDR2: LNHDA, SQIVND (reference sequence).

About this clone: The identical CDR3 is also encoded by other nucleotide sequences in the sample. The chain recombines TRBV7-2 with TRBJ1-3; no reliable D call. Deletions cut 1 base from V and 0 bases from J, with 4 bases between. CDR1 is SGHTA and CDR2 is FQGNSA in the germline V gene. The length of the CDR3 is 14 residues. The CDR3 loop is CASSLGSSGNTIYF. CDR3 coding DNA: TGTGCCAGCAGCTTAGGAAGCTCTGGAAACACCATATATTTT.

This clone was found once. This CDR3 reads CASSVVGSDTQYF. CDR3 nucleotide sequence: TGTGCCAGCAGCGTAGTAGGTTCAGATACGCAGTATTTT. The V gene is TRBV9, the J gene TRBJ2-3; D unclear. The CDR3 has 13 residues. V lost 0 bases to trimming and J lost 4 bases, with 6 bases between them. Germline-derived CDR1 and CDR2 are SGDLS and YYNGEE.

This clone was detected a few times. The rearrangement joins TRBV29-1 to TRBJ2-5; D call uncertain. Trimming took off 0 bases at V and 4 bases at J, with 15 bases between the two ends. Germline-derived CDR1 and CDR2 are SQVTM and ANQGSEA. The CDR3 extends over 15 amino acids. CDR3 region: CSVEDDQAVLETQYF. The CDR3 DNA sequence: TGCAGCGTTGAAGATGACCAGGCCGTCTTAGAGACCCAGTACTTC.

J is TRBJ1-2 and V is TRBV7-2; 7 bases are a match to TRBD1. Unmatched junction bases numbered 9, after V lost 5 bases and J lost 0 bases. This CDR3 region has 16 residues. Germline CDR1 is SGHTA and CDR2 is FQGNSA. The CDR3 nucleotides are TGTGCCAGCAGCCCTGCCGGGACAGTAGCTAACTATGGCTACACCTTC. This encodes CASSPAGTVANYGYTF. The variable domain in full, with the rest retrieved from reference TRBV7-2 and TRBJ1-2, is GAGVSQSPSNKVTEKGKDVELRCDPISGHTALYWYRQSLGQGLEFLIYFQGNSAPDKSGLPSDRFSAERTGGSVSTLTIQRTQQEDSAVYLCASSPAGTVANYGYTFGSGTRLTVV.

This chain connects TRBV2 to TRBJ1-5; TRBD1 matches 7 bases. In germline, CDR1 is SNHLY, CDR2 FYNNEI. This CDR3 has 14 residues. Unmatched junction bases numbered 2, after V lost 1 base and J lost 5 bases. This CDR3 reads CASSEDRGYQPQHF. CDR3 bases: TGTGCCAGCAGTGAAGACAGGGGTTATCAGCCCCAGCATTTT.

V is TRBV7-2 and J is TRBJ2-7; no reliable D call. From germline, CDR1 is SGHTA and CDR2 FQGNSA. The CDR3 is made up of 13 amino acids. With 2 bases removed from V and 3 bases from J, the gap between germline ends came to 8 bases. Here the CDR3 DNA reads TGTGCCAGCAGCTTAATTGGGCGCTACGAGCAGTACTTC. It yields the protein CASSLIGRYEQYF.

This CDR3 reads CASSLDRGWVSEQYF. The CDR3, as DNA: TGTGCCAGCAGCTTGGACAGGGGGTGGGTGAGCGAGCAGTACTTC. J is TRBJ2-7 and V is TRBV7-9, with 10 positions matching TRBD1. Per germline, CDR1 SEHNR and CDR2 FQNEAQ (reference sequence). V lost 3 bases and J lost 6; bases outside the gene matches: 8. This CDR3 is built from 15 residues.

The genes are TRBV11-1 and TRBJ2-1; no definite D call. This CDR3 region has 13 residues. Germline CDR1 is SGHAT and CDR2 is FQDESV (reference sequence). The V end lost 1 base, the J end lost 5 bases, and 6 bases lay between the germline ends. The CDR3 DNA sequence: TGTGCCAGCAGCTTAGGTCTCGACAATGAGCAGTTCTTC. It encodes CASSLGLDNEQFF.

The chain recombines TRBV6-2 or TRBV6-3 with TRBJ2-7; D remains unclear. The CDR3 spans 13 residues. The ends were cut back, 5 bases at V and 3 bases at J, with 11 bases in the middle. Germline-derived CDR1 and CDR2 are MNHEY and SVGEGT. The CDR3 DNA sequence: TGTGCCAGCAGTGACCCACCTCACTACGAGCAGTACTTC. As protein: CASSDPPHYEQYF.

This clone has more than one count but fewer than ten. The V gene is TRBV3-1 (or the pseudogene TRBV3-2), the J gene TRBJ1-2; 9 bases agree with TRBD1. V trimming: 4 bases; J trimming: 4 bases; junction bases outside the gene matches: 4. CDR3 length: 14 amino acids. The V gene's germline CDR1 is LGHDT and CDR2 YNNKEL (reference sequence). In DNA form, the CDR3 reads TGTGCCAGCAGCCCGCCGGGACAGGGCTATGGCTACACCTTC. Its protein product is CASSPPGQGYGYTF.

The chain recombines TRBV5-5 with TRBJ2-5; tentatively, D is TRBD2 (5 bases). V dropped 5 bases and J dropped 5 bases, with 13 bases sitting between them. Germline CDR1 is SGHKS and CDR2 is YYEKEE (reference sequence). This CDR3 is 13 amino acids long. DNA of the CDR3: TGTGCCAGCAGGAGTCGGGATCGGGAGACCCAGTACTTC. Residues: CASRSRDRETQYF.